A single TCR beta chain is shown here with its context. These data belong to a study of cytomegalovirus exposure and HLA in healthy donors. PCR used 60 Vbeta primers and 13 Jbeta primers. Assay used: immunoSEQ multiplex PCR; TCRdb lists only in-frame clones, some missing. This sample has roughly 80,000 clones; around 65% occur once, and the top ten carry roughly 5.2%. The CDR3 contains 15 residues. From germline, CDR1 is MDHEN and CDR2 SYDVKM. The junction had 8 bases not matched to a gene; V was cut back by 7 bases and J by 3 bases. The clonotype was recovered from a man between 60 and 75 years old in good health and CMV-seropositive. The chain couples TRBV28 to TRBJ2-5; 10 positions match TRBD1. The sequencing input was PBMCs. The chain's CDR3 is CASTGDGTGEETQYF. CDR3 in DNA: TGTGCCAGCACGGGCGATGGGACAGGGGAAGAGACCCAGTACTTC.